A single TCR beta chain is shown here with its context. Its cognate antigen is unknown. The PCR ran on 60 Vbeta and 13 Jbeta primers. Method: immunoSEQ multiplex PCR; TCRdb's copy keeps in-frame clones and lacks some. The sample lists some 200,000 clones; 79% were seen once. This sample is drawn from a study of cytomegalovirus exposure and HLA in healthy donors. Study results and limitations: There were about 160 TCR beta chains listed as cytomegalovirus-associated. The authors later found most CMV-associated TCR beta chains appeared HLA-restricted. In a later analysis, a genetic analysis reported fewer productive-TCR N-insertions in an Asian-associated ancestry cluster than the cohort average. Confirmation was obtained in vitro that a few CMV-associated chains are specific for CMV antigens.

The CDR3 contains 15 residues. Trimming took 4 bases from V and 1 from J, leaving 13 bases between them. Germline V gene data show CDR1 as SQVTM and CDR2 as ANQGSEA. The sequence derives from a woman between 50 and 59 years old in good health and CMV-seronegative. The V and J genes are TRBV29-1 and TRBJ2-2; the D gene is possibly TRBD2 (5 bases). Sequenced sample: PBMCs. DNA for the CDR3: TGCAGCGTTGCATCGGGGAGATGGAACACCGGGGAGCTGTTTTTT. Translating it yields CSVASGRWNTGELFF.